A selection of T cell receptor beta chains follows, all from one sample in a study of CD8+CD57+ T cells in acquired aplastic anemia. Each CDR3 protein gets one entry after TCRdb re-called the reads with MiXCR. Among approximately 170,000 distinct CDR3 sequences, around half were seen once, and the ten largest hold 2.5% to 3.5%. The sample taken for sequencing was sorted CD4+, CD8+, or CD8+CD57+ T cells (not recorded which) from PBMCs. These receptors came from a human donor with aplastic anemia. Both conserved end residues are part of each CDR3. A D gene is named only where the DNA matches it firmly. Expanded clones get a size class; other rows say once, few or many, or leave the size out.

TRBV7-3	NA	TRBJ2-5	NA	CASGTRDFQETQYF	TGTGCCAGCGGGACACGGGACTTCCAAGAGACCCAGTACTTC
TRBV10-2	few	TRBJ2-1	TRBD2	CASSVTSGREQFF	TGCGCCAGCAGTGTAACTAGCGGGAGGGAGCAGTTCTTC
TRBV4-1	few	TRBJ1-5	NA	CASSQVWTREGNQPQHF	TGCGCCAGCAGCCAAGTGTGGACGAGGGAGGGCAATCAGCCCCAGCATTTT
TRBV10-3	NA	TRBJ1-1	NA	CAIRYREGTGAFF	TGCGCCATCAGATACAGGGAGGGCACTGGAGCTTTCTTT
TRBV19	many	TRBJ2-4	NA	CASSIFKSAGLAKNIQYF	TGTGCCAGTAGTATCTTTAAGTCAGCAGGGTTAGCCAAAAACATTCAGTACTTC
TRBV7-8	few	TRBJ1-2	NA	CASSPYGTTKGGYTF	TGTGCCAGCAGCCCCTACGGGACGACTAAGGGCGGCTACACCTTC
TRBV6-4	many	TRBJ2-2	NA	CASSPSPTNTGELFF	TGTGCCAGCAGCCCGTCCCCCACTAACACCGGGGAGCTGTTTTTT
TRBV12-3/TRBV12-4	NA	TRBJ2-1	TRBD2	CASSSTGTSYNEQFF	TGTGCCAGCAGCTCGACCGGGACTAGCTACAATGAGCAGTTCTTC
TRBV6-2/TRBV6-3	NA	TRBJ2-3	TRBD2	CATRSGGDTQYF	TGTGCTACAAGGAGCGGGGGGGATACGCAGTATTTT
TRBV7-6	NA	TRBJ2-2	TRBD2	CASSLVASGGYTGELFF	TGTGCCAGCAGCTTAGTCGCTAGCGGGGGGTACACCGGGGAGCTGTTTTTT
TRBV14	many	TRBJ1-6	NA	CASSRELGNSPLHF	TGTGCCAGCAGCCGAGAACTAGGAAATTCACCCCTCCACTTT
TRBV2	NA	TRBJ2-7	NA	CASTRTTPYEQYF	TGTGCCAGCACTCGGACTACACCCTACGAGCAGTACTTC
TRBV6-1	few	TRBJ1-1	NA	CASSRPLGTEAFF	TGTGCCAGCAGCCGCCCTTTGGGGACTGAAGCTTTCTTT
TRBV15	NA	TRBJ1-3	NA	CATSRNYQDSGNTIYF	TGTGCCACCAGCAGAAACTACCAGGACTCTGGAAACACCATATATTTT
TRBV7-3	NA	TRBJ2-5	NA	CASSTSTEGGTQYF	TGTGCCAGCAGCACGTCCACGGAAGGGGGGACCCAGTACTTC
TRBV7-8	NA	TRBJ1-1	NA	CASSLSGNTEAFF	TGTGCCAGCAGCTTAAGCGGAAACACTGAAGCTTTCTTT
TRBV11-2	NA	TRBJ2-7	TRBD2	CASSREGGGAAYVQYF	TGTGCCAGCAGCCGGGAGGGAGGCGGGGCGGCCTACGTGCAGTACTTC
TRBV9	NA	TRBJ1-5	NA	CARGNQPQHF	TGTGCCAGGGGAAATCAGCCCCAGCATTTT
TRBV20-1	NA	TRBJ1-2	NA	CGARDGRQENYGYTF	TGCGGTGCTAGAGATGGGAGACAGGAGAACTATGGCTACACCTTC
TRBV5-1	NA	TRBJ1-5	TRBD1	CASSPGQGSQPQHF	TGCGCCAGCAGCCCGGGACAGGGTAGTCAGCCCCAGCATTTT
TRBV7-2	NA	TRBJ1-2	TRBD1	CASSFTGDAGYTF	TGTGCCAGCAGCTTCACAGGGGATGCGGGCTACACCTTC
TRBV5-6	NA	TRBJ2-7	NA	CASSSSGLDEQYF	TGTGCCAGCAGCAGTTCGGGCTTAGACGAGCAGTACTTC
TRBV7-6	NA	TRBJ1-2	NA	CASSLGWNYGYTF	TGTGCCAGCAGCTTAGGGTGGAACTATGGCTACACCTTC
TRBV20-1	few	TRBJ1-1	NA	CSAHLNTEAFF	TGCAGTGCACACCTGAACACTGAAGCTTTCTTT
TRBV6-1	many	TRBJ2-1	NA	CASSEMTGDEQFF	TGTGCCAGCAGTGAAATGACAGGTGATGAGCAGTTCTTC
TRBV24-1	NA	TRBJ1-5	TRBD1	CATSDFGQGWAPQHF	TGTGCCACCAGTGATTTTGGACAGGGATGGGCGCCCCAGCATTTT
TRBV6-1	many	TRBJ2-1	TRBD2	CASTRTSGDYNEQFF	TGTGCCAGCACGCGGACTAGCGGGGATTACAATGAGCAGTTCTTC
TRBV11-2	many	TRBJ2-1	NA	CASSKRVQRAYNEQFF	TGTGCCAGCAGCAAAAGGGTCCAGCGGGCCTACAATGAGCAGTTCTTC
TRBV30	NA	TRBJ1-4	NA	CAWSVGTPGMFF	TGTGCCTGGAGTGTGGGGACTCCGGGCATGTTTTTT
TRBV4-1	many	TRBJ1-1	NA	CASSQVVTPNTEAFF	TGCGCCAGCAGCCAAGTTGTGACCCCGAACACTGAAGCTTTCTTT
TRBV19	NA	TRBJ1-5	NA	CASSMRLQPQHF	TGTGCCAGTAGTATGCGTCTTCAGCCCCAGCATTTT
TRBV29-1	NA	TRBJ2-2	NA	CSGGSRRMRGAGELFF	TGCAGCGGAGGATCCCGGCGGATGAGGGGCGCCGGGGAGCTGTTTTTT
TRBV12-3/TRBV12-4	many	TRBJ2-7	NA	CASSRSGDSSYEQYF	TGTGCCAGCAGCCGTAGCGGGGACAGCTCCTACGAGCAGTACTTC
TRBV20-1	NA	TRBJ1-1	NA	CSALDPRNTEAFF	TGCAGTGCATTGGACCCCCGGAACACTGAAGCTTTCTTT
TRBV19	NA	TRBJ1-5	TRBD1	CASRESGGGNQPQHF	TGTGCCAGTAGAGAGTCAGGGGGCGGCAATCAGCCCCAGCATTTT
TRBV7-2	NA	TRBJ1-5	NA	CASSLNYNQPQHF	TGTGCCAGCAGCCTAAACTACAATCAGCCCCAGCATTTT
TRBV25-1	NA	TRBJ2-5	NA	CAISESTGRRETQYF	TGTGCCATCAGTGAGTCAACGGGAAGGAGGGAGACCCAGTACTTC
TRBV10-2	NA	TRBJ2-7	NA	CASSEKGSTYEQYF	TGCGCCAGCAGTGAAAAGGGGTCAACCTACGAGCAGTACTTC
TRBV24-1	many	TRBJ1-1	NA	CATGSENTEAFF	TGTGCCACCGGAAGCGAAAATACTGAAGCTTTCTTT
TRBV9	many	TRBJ2-3	TRBD2	CASSVRSGGASTDTQYF	TGTGCCAGCAGCGTAAGAAGCGGGGGGGCTAGCACAGATACGCAGTATTTT
TRBV10-3	NA	TRBJ2-1	NA	CAISESGGQFF	TGTGCCATCAGTGAGTCGGGAGGGCAGTTCTTC
TRBV15	medium-sized	TRBJ2-7	NA	CATSGRGLAYEQYF	TGTGCCACCAGCGGCCGGGGCCTAGCCTACGAGCAGTACTTC
TRBV6-1	NA	TRBJ2-2	TRBD1	CASRPPGQRPTGELFF	TGTGCCAGCCGTCCACCGGGACAGAGACCCACCGGGGAGCTGTTTTTT
TRBV20-1	many	TRBJ2-7	TRBD1	CSARNPGQGGVEQYF	TGCAGTGCTAGAAACCCGGGACAGGGGGGCGTCGAGCAGTACTTC
TRBV2	NA	TRBJ2-7	NA	CASRAGESSYEQYF	TGTGCCAGCAGAGCTGGGGAGAGCTCCTACGAGCAGTACTTC
TRBV19	NA	TRBJ1-5	NA	CASSMGGNQPQHF	TGTGCCAGTAGTATGGGGGGGAATCAGCCCCAGCATTTT
TRBV13	NA	TRBJ2-7	TRBD1	CASSLGLQGAVYEQYF	TGTGCCAGCAGCTTAGGCCTACAGGGGGCTGTGTACGAGCAGTACTTC
TRBV11-2	NA	TRBJ1-2	NA	CASSSSGGTYGYTF	TGTGCCAGCAGCTCCAGCGGGGGGACCTATGGCTACACCTTC
TRBV10-1	NA	TRBJ1-3	NA	CASGSGGGNTIYF	TGCGCCAGCGGATCCGGGGGCGGAAACACCATATATTTT
TRBV4-2	NA	TRBJ1-1	NA	CASSQDYSYTEAFF	TGTGCCAGCAGCCAAGATTACTCTTACACTGAAGCTTTCTTT
TRBV7-8	once	TRBJ2-1	NA	CASSPSKGDEQFF	TGTGCCAGCAGCCCAAGCAAGGGGGATGAGCAGTTCTTC
TRBV15	NA	TRBJ2-7	NA	CATSPLEGGEQYF	TGTGCCACCAGCCCCCTGGAGGGGGGCGAGCAGTACTTC
TRBV11-2	many	TRBJ2-5	NA	CASGGAHETQYF	TGTGCCAGCGGGGGGGCGCACGAGACCCAGTACTTC
TRBV7-2	many	TRBJ2-1	TRBD2	CASSLEMASGKNEQFF	TGTGCCAGCAGCTTAGAGATGGCTAGCGGGAAGAATGAGCAGTTCTTC
TRBV10-1	NA	TRBJ1-1	TRBD1	CASSAGTGWTEAFF	TGCGCCAGCAGTGCCGGGACAGGTTGGACTGAAGCTTTCTTT
TRBV2	once	TRBJ2-7	NA	CASSESVAHYEQYF	TGTGCCAGCAGTGAATCGGTGGCACACTACGAGCAGTACTTC
TRBV7-9	NA	TRBJ1-2	NA	CASSFRYSYGYTF	TGTGCCAGCAGCTTTAGGTACAGCTATGGCTACACCTTC
TRBV29-1	few	TRBJ1-4	NA	CSGGRRNEKLFF	TGCAGCGGGGGCAGGCGTAATGAAAAACTGTTTTTT
TRBV7-9	NA	TRBJ2-1	NA	CASSFLNGEQFF	TGTGCCAGCAGTTTTCTGAACGGTGAGCAGTTCTTC